This is a list of T cell receptor beta chains from one sample in a study of blood T cells in healthy people across ages. Each CDR3 protein gets one entry after TCRdb re-called the 5' RACE reads with MiXCR. The table shows approximately 800,000 distinct CDR3 sequences, with less than 80% occurring only once. Sequenced sample: blood. These receptor sequences come from a man aged 30-40 years in good health. Each CDR3 is given without its conserved first and last residue.

j_gene | v_gene | CDR3aa
TRBJ2-3 | TRBV7-6 | ASSPSQTSGITDTQY
TRBJ1-4 | TRBV3-1 | ASSRGGSEKLF
TRBJ2-7 | TRBV20-1 | SARGDYEQY
TRBJ2-4 | TRBV7-2 | ASRQTSGASIQY
TRBJ2-6 | TRBV12-3/TRBV12-4 | ASSSPADSGANALT
TRBJ2-7 | TRBV29-1 | SANHRGNGVYEQY
TRBJ2-3 | TRBV6-5 | ASSHRLVDTQY
TRBJ1-2 | TRBV7-3 | ASSLTGGSGYT
TRBJ2-5 | TRBV13 | ASSSNPGVQETQY
TRBJ2-2 | TRBV28 | ASSFSHGELF
TRBJ2-1 | TRBV21-1 | ASSLKKRVNEQF
TRBJ1-2 | TRBV7-2 | ASSLDGGKGYT
TRBJ2-3 | TRBV6-5 | ASSSVLAGTDTQY
TRBJ1-1 | TRBV21-1 | ASSNGEYTEAF
- | TRBV21-1 | ASSKNVRGRALSEETQY
- | TRBV9 | ASSGSDRGHEQY
TRBJ1-4 | TRBV2 | ASKVDATNEKLF
TRBJ1-2 | TRBV7-9 | ASSFTGNYGYT
TRBJ2-3 | TRBV15 | ATSWGQGARDTQY
TRBJ2-1 | TRBV29-1 | SVEVGAGVYNEQF